This T cell receptor (beta chain) appears in the sequencing data of a study of T cell responses to AZD1222 COVID-19 vaccine. Turning to this clone: Its antigen is not identified.

The method was immunoSEQ multiplex PCR; TCRdb's version includes in-frame clones alone and lacks a portion of them. The sample records 86,000 or so clones, over 80% being singletons. General study findings and limits: When two AZD1222 doses had been given, Spike-specific TCR breadth and depth rose. Donors, mostly white British, included more females; clonal diversity was possibly underestimated. Samples come after the peak T cell response, not at day 14. Spike-wide coverage was observed for vaccine-associated CD4 TCRs, with dominant responses at 160-218 and 743-854.

This CDR3 has 16 residues. The germline CDR1 and CDR2 sequences are MNHEY and SMNVEV (reference sequence). Trimming removed 5 bases at V and 1 base at J, with 14 bases between. The receptor's source is an adult in good health. The chain links TRBV27 to TRBJ2-2; D tentatively reads TRBD1 or TRBD2 (5 bases each). Source: peripheral blood, taken on day 0 of MenACWY control vaccination. The CDR3 loop reads CASSVAGALNTGELFF. The CDR3 region has the DNA TGTGCCAGCAGTGTCGCCGGGGCCTTGAACACCGGGGAGCTGTTTTTT.